This T cell receptor (beta chain) was captured in a study of blood T cell repertoires in COVID-19. TCRdb keeps only in-frame clones here, not all; method: immunoSEQ multiplex PCR. The sample includes 70,000 or so clones, almost 80% of them seen just once. This CDR3 region has 16 residues. With 4 bases clipped from V and 2 bases from J, the junction kept 3 bases outside the gene matches. The germline V gene encodes CDR1 LNHDA and CDR2 SQIVND (reference sequence). The sequence came from a man in his 60s with acute or convalescent COVID-19. The chain recombines TRBV19 with TRBJ2-5; 14 bases are shared with TRBD2. The specimen sequenced was peripheral blood. The CDR3 DNA is TGTGCCAGTAGTAGGACTAGCGGGGGGTCGCAAGAGACCCAGTACTTC. Amino acids: CASSRTSGGSQETQYF.